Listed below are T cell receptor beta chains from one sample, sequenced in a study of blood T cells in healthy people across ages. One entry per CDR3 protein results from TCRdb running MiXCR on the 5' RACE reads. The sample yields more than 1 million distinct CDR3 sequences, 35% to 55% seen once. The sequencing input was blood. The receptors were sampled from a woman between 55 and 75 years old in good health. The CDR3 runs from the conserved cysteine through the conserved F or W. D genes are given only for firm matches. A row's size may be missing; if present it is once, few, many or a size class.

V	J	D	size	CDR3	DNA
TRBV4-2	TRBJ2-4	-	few	CASSQETLNIQYF	TGTGCCAGCAGCCAAGAAACACTAAACATTCAGTACTTC
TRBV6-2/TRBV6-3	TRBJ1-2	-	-	CASSYEGRPYGYTF	TGTGCCAGCAGTTACGAGGGGAGGCCCTATGGCTACACCTTC
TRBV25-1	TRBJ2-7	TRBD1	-	CASREEGQGDYEQYF	TGTGCCAGCAGGGAAGAGGGACAGGGGGACTACGAGCAGTACTTC
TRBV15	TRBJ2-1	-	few	CATSRRDWRNNEQFF	TGTGCCACCAGCAGAAGGGACTGGAGGAACAATGAGCAGTTCTTC
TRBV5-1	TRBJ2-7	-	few	CASSFPTSEQYF	TGCGCCAGCAGCTTCCCGACTAGCGAGCAGTACTTC
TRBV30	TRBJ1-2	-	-	CAWSVKGGYGYTF	TGTGCCTGGAGTGTAAAAGGGGGCTATGGCTACACCTTC
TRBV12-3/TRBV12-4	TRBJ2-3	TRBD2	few	CASSLLPGLATDTQYF	TGTGCCAGCAGTTTATTGCCGGGACTAGCAACAGATACGCAGTATTTT
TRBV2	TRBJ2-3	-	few	CASSGTGTWSDTQYF	TGTGCCAGCAGTGGAACAGGGACTTGGTCAGATACGCAGTATTTT
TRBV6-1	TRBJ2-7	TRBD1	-	CAGREPGQGVYEQYF	TGTGCCGGCCGTGAACCGGGACAGGGAGTTTACGAGCAGTACTTC
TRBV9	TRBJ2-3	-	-	CASSVDHATHTDTQYF	TGTGCCAGCAGCGTAGACCACGCCACACACACAGATACGCAGTATTTT
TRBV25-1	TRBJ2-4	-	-	CASSEALKAQYF	TGTGCCAGCAGTGAAGCCCTTAAGGCGCAGTACTTC
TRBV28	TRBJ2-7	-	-	CASSFSSPYEQYF	TGTGCCAGCAGTTTTTCATCTCCCTACGAGCAGTACTTC
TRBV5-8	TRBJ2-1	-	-	CASSEGHLMYNEQFF	TGTGCCAGCAGCGAGGGACACCTAATGTACAATGAGCAGTTCTTC
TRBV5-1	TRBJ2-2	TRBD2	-	CASSFAAGTSGLTGELFF	TGCGCCAGCAGCTTTGCCGCTGGGACTAGCGGGCTGACCGGGGAGCTGTTTTTT
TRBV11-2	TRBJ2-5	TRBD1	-	CASSLRTGGVWGQYF	TGTGCCAGCAGCCTAAGGACAGGGGGGGTGTGGGGGCAGTACTTC
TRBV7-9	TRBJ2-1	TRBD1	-	CASHGTGQRNEQFF	TGTGCCAGCCACGGGACAGGCCAAAGGAATGAGCAGTTCTTC
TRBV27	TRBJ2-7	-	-	CASSKAQDYEQYF	TGTGCCAGCAGTAAAGCACAGGACTACGAGCAGTACTTC
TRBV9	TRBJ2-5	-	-	CASSVGGFPQETQYF	TGTGCCAGCAGCGTAGGAGGGTTCCCCCAAGAGACCCAGTACTTC
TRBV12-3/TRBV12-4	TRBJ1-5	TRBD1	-	CANSPQGALGQPQHF	TGTGCCAACAGTCCACAGGGGGCGCTTGGCCAGCCCCAGCATTTT
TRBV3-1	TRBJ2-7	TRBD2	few	CASSRSSGSYEQYF	TGTGCCAGCAGCCGGTCTAGCGGGTCCTACGAGCAGTACTTC
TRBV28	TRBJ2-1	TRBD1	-	CASSHNRGLLYNEQFF	TGTGCCAGCAGTCACAACAGGGGGCTCCTCTACAATGAGCAGTTCTTC
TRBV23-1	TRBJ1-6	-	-	CASSQSVPPPSSYNSPLHF	TGCGCCAGCAGTCAATCGGTCCCCCCACCTAGCTCCTATAATTCACCCCTCCACTTT
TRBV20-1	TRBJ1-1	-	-	CSARDRLWQDKGNTEAFF	TGCAGTGCTAGAGATCGTCTCTGGCAGGACAAGGGGAACACTGAAGCTTTCTTT
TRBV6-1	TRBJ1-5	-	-	CASSAESGQPQHF	TGTGCCAGCAGTGCCGAGTCCGGGCAGCCCCAGCATTTT
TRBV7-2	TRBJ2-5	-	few	CASSLVPIETQYF	TGTGCCAGCAGCCTCGTACCGATAGAGACCCAGTACTTC
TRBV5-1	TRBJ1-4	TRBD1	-	CASSFVQGHEKLFF	TGCGCCAGCAGCTTCGTACAGGGGCATGAAAAACTGTTTTTT
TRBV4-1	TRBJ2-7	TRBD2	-	CASSLSGSAYEQYF	TGCGCCAGCAGCCTTAGCGGGAGCGCCTACGAGCAGTACTTC
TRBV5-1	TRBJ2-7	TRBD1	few	CASSRSPGQKAYEQYF	TGCGCCAGCAGCAGAAGTCCGGGACAGAAAGCCTACGAGCAGTACTTC
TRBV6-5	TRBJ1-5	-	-	CASSYSSGGLGERGSNQPQHF	TGTGCCAGCAGTTACTCGAGCGGGGGGTTAGGGGAAAGGGGGAGCAATCAGCCCCAGCATTTT
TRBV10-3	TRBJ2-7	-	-	CAISPVGGQSEQYF	TGTGCCATCAGCCCAGTTGGGGGCCAATCCGAGCAGTACTTC
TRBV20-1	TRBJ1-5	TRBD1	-	CSARDSRTGAGTSNQPQHF	TGCAGTGCTAGAGATTCCCGGACAGGGGCCGGTACTAGCAATCAGCCCCAGCATTTT